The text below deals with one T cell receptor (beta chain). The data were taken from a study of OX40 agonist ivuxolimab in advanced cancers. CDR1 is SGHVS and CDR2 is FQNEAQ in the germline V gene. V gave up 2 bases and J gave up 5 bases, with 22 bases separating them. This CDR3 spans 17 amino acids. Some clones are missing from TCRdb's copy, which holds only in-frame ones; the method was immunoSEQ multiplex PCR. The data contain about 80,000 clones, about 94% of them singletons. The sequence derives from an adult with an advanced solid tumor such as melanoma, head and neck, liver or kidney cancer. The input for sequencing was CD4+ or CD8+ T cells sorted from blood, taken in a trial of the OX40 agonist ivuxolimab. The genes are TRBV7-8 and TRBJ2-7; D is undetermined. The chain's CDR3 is CASSLRVAGVTRNEQYF. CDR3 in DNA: TGTGCCAGCAGCTTAAGGGTGGCTGGGGTAACGAGAAACGAGCAGTACTTC.